This TCR beta chain stems from a study of identical twins. General observations from the study: Abundant beta clonotypes from cord blood had fewer insertions, unlike memory repertoires, which showed none. Modelling approaches yielded underestimates of out-of-frame TCR alpha sharing between monozygotic twins.

Each donor (without exception) was a healthy Caucasian. A universal primer site was incorporated via template switching, and the cDNA contained unique molecular identifiers. TCRdb called the 5' RACE reads again in MiXCR, with one record for every CDR3 protein. The sample consists of around 1.7 million distinct CDR3 sequences, less than 35% of them appearing once. This clonotype appeared a few times. Antigen: not known. The length of the CDR3 is 16 residues. Per the germline V gene, CDR1 is DFQATT and CDR2 is SNEGSKA (reference sequence). Germline trimming cut 6 bases from V and 3 bases from J; bases unmatched to any gene: 9.

Sequences were obtained from cord blood. The TCR was taken from a newborn girl in good health. This sequence joins TRBV20-1 and TRBJ2-5; 14 bases fit TRBD2. The CDR3 spells CSAVGTSGGNKETQYF. The CDR3 DNA reads TGCAGTGCGGTGGGGACTAGCGGGGGAAATAAAGAGACCCAGTACTTC.